This paragraph reports one TCR beta chain. The sample comes from a study of OX40 agonist ivuxolimab in advanced cancers. In the study overall: A mean age of roughly 62 years, range about 23 to 80, was recorded, and roughly 80% were male. Past anti-PD-1, anti-PD-L1 or anti-CTLA-4 therapy was accepted, and 40% to 50% had received some. Three patients responded partially, comprising one with hepatocellular carcinoma and two with cutaneous melanoma.

Profiled with immunoSEQ multiplex PCR; TCRdb holds only in-frame clones, not every one. This table holds 70,000 to 100,000 clones, about 90% found once. The V gene lost 2 bases and the J gene lost 0 bases, with 11 bases spanning the gap. The CDR3 has 16 amino acids. Germline V gene lookup returns CDR1 SGHAT and CDR2 FQNNGV. This clonotype was obtained from an adult with an advanced solid tumor such as melanoma, head and neck, liver or kidney cancer. The rearrangement links TRBV11-2 to TRBJ2-1, with no clear D. The sample in question was CD4+ or CD8+ T cells sorted from blood, obtained in a trial of the OX40 agonist ivuxolimab. The CDR3 spells CASSLFTGRSYNEQFF. The CDR3 nucleotides are TGTGCCAGCAGCTTATTCACCGGCCGCTCCTACAATGAGCAGTTCTTC.